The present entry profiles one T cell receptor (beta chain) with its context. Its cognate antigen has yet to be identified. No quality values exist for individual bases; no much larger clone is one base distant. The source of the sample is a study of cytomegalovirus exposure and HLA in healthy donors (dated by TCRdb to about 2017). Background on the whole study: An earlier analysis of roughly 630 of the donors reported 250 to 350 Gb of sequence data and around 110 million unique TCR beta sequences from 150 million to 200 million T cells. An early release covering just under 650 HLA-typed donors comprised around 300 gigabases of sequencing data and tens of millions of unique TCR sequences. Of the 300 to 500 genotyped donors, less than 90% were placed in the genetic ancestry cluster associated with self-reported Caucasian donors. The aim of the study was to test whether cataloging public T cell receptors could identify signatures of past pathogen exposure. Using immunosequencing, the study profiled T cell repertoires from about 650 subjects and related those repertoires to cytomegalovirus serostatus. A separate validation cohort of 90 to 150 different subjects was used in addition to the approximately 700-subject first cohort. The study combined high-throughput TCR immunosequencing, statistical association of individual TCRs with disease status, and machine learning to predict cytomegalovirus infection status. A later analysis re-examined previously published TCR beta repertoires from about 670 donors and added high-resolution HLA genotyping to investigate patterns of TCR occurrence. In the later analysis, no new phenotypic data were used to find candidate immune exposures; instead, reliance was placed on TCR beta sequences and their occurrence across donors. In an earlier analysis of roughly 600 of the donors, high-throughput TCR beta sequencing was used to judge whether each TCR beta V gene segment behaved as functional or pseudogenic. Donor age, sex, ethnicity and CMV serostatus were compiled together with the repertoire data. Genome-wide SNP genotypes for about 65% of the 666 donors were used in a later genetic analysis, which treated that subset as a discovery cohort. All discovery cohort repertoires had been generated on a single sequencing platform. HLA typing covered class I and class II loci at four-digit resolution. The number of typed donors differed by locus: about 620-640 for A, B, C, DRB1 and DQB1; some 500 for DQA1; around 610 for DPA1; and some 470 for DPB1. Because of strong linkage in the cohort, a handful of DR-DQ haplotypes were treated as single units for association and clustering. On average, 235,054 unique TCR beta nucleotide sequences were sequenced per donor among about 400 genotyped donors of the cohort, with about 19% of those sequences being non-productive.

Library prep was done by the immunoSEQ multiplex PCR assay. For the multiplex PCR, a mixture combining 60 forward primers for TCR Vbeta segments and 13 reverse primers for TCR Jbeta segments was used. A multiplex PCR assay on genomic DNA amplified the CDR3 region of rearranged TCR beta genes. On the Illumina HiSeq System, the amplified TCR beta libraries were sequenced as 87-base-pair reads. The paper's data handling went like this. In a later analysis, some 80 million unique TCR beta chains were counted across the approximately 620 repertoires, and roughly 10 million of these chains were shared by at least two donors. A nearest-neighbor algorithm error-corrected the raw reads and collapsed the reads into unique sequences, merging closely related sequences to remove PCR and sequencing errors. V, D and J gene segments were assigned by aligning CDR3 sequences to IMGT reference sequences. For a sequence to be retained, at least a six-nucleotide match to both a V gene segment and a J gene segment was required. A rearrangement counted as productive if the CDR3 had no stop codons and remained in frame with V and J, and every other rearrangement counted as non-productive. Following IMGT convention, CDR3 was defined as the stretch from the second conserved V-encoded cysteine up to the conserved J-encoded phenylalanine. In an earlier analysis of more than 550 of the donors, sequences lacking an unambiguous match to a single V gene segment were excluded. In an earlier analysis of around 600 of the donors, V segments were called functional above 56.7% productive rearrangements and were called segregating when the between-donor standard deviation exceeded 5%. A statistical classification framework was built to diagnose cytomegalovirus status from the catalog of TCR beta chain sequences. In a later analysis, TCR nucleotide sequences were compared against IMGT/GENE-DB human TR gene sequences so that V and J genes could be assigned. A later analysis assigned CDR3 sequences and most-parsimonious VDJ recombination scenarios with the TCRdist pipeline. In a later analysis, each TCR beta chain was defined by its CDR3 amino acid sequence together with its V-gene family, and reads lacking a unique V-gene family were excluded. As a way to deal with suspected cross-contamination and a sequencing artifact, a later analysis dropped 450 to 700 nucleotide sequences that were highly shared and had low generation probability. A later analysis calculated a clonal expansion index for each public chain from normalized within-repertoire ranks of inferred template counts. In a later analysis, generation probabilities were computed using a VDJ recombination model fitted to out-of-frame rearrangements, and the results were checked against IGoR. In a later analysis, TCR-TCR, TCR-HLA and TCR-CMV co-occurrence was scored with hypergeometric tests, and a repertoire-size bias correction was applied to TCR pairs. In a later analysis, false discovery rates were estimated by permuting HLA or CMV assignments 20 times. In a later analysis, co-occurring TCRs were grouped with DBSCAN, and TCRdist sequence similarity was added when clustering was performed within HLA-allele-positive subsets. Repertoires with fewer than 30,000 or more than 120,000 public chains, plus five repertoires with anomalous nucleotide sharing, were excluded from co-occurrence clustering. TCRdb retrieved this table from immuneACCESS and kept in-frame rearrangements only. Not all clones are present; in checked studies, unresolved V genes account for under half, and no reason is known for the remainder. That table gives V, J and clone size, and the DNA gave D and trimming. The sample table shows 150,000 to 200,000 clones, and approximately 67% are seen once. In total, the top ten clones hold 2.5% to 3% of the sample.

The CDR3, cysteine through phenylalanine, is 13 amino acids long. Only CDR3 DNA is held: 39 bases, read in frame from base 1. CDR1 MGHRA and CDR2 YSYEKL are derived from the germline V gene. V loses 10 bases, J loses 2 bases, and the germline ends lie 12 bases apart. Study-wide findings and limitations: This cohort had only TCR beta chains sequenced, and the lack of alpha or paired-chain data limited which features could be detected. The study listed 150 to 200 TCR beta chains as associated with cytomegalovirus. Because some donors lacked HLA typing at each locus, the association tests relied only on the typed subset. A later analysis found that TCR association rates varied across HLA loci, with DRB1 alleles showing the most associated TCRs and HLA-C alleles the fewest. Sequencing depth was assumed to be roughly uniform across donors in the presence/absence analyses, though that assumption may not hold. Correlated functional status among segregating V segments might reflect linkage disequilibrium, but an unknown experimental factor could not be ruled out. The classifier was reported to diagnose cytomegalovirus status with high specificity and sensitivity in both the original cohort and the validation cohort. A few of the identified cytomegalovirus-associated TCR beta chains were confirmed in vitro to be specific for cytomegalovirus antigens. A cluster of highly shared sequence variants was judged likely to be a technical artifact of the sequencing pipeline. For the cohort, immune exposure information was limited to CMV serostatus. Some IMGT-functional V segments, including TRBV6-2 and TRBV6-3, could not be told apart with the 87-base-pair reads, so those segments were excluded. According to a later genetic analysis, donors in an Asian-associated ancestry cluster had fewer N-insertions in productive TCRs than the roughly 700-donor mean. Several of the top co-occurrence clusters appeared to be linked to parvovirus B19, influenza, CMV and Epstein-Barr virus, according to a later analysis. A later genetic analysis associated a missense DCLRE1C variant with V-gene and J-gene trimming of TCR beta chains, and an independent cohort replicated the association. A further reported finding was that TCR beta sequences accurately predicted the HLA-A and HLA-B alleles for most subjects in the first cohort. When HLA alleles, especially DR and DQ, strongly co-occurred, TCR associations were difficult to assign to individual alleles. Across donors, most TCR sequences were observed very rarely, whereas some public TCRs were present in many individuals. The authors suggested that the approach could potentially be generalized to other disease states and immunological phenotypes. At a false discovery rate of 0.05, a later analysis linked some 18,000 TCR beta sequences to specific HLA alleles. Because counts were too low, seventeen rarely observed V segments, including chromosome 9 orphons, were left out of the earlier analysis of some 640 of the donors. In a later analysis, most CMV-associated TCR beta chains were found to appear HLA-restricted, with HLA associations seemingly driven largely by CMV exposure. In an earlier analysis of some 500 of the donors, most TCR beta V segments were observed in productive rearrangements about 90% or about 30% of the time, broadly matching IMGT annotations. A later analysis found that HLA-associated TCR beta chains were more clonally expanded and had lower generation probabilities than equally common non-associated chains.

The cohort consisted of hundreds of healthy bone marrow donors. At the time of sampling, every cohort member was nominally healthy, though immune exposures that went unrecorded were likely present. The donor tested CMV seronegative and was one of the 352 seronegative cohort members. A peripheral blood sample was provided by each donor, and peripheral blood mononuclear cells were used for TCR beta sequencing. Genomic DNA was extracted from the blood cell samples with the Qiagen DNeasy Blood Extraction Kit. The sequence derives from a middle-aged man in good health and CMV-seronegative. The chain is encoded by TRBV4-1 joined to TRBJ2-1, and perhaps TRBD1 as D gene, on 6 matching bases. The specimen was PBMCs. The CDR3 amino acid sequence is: CATAGTTYNEQFF. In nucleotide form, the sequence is TGCGCCACCGCTGGGACAACCTACAATGAGCAGTTCTTC.